This T cell receptor (beta chain) was captured in a study of cytomegalovirus exposure and HLA in healthy donors (dated by TCRdb to 2016 to 2017). General notes on the study: An earlier analysis of about 530 of the donors reported approximately 260 Gb of sequence data and 95 million to 120 million unique TCR beta sequences obtained from around 190 million T cells. Five DR-DQ haplotypes were handled as single units for association and clustering because linkage in the cohort was strong. Besides the first cohort of approximately 710 subjects, a separate validation cohort made up of over 95 different subjects was used. An earlier analysis of about 620 of the donors applied high-throughput TCR beta sequencing to assess whether each TCR beta V gene segment acted as functional or pseudogenic. Of the 300 to 400 genotyped donors, over 65% fell in the genetic ancestry cluster associated with self-reported Caucasian donors. Donor age, sex, ethnicity and CMV serostatus were compiled together with the repertoire data. Among about 390 genotyped donors of the cohort, an average of about 240,000 unique TCR beta nucleotide sequences were sequenced per donor, roughly 20% of them non-productive. Rather than using new phenotypic data, the later analysis identified candidate immune exposures from TCR beta sequences and from how often those sequences occurred across donors. A later genetic analysis used genome-wide SNP genotypes for about three fifths of the 666 donors, treating that subset as a discovery cohort. Around 320 gigabases of sequencing data and roughly 90 million unique TCR sequences were included in an early release covering about 700 HLA-typed donors. Every discovery cohort repertoire had been produced on one sequencing platform. A later analysis re-analyzed previously published TCR beta repertoires from 550 to 700 donors and added high-resolution HLA genotyping to study TCR occurrence patterns. High-throughput TCR immunosequencing, statistical association of individual TCRs with disease status, and machine learning were combined to predict cytomegalovirus infection status. Class I and class II HLA loci were covered by the typing at four-digit resolution. The study was designed to test whether signatures of past pathogen exposure could be identified by cataloging public T cell receptors. Using immunosequencing, the study profiled T cell repertoires from 640 or so subjects and related those repertoires to cytomegalovirus serostatus. Typing coverage differed by locus: A, B, C, DRB1 and DQB1 were typed in about 629-640 donors, DQA1 in roughly 500, DPA1 in 606, and DPB1 in approximately 450.

This clone was found a few times. Its antigen is currently not known. No per-base quality is available; no much larger clone lies one base away. Overall study results and their limits: It was suggested by the authors that the approach could potentially be generalized to other disease states and immunological phenotypes. Because counts were too low, about 18 rarely observed V segments, including chromosome 9 orphons, were excluded from the earlier analysis of roughly 580 of the donors. A few of the identified cytomegalovirus-associated TCR beta chains were confirmed in vitro to be specific for cytomegalovirus antigens. Several of the top co-occurrence clusters appeared to be linked to parvovirus B19, influenza, CMV and Epstein-Barr virus, according to a later analysis. A further reported finding was that TCR beta sequences accurately predicted the HLA-A and HLA-B alleles for most subjects in the first cohort. A later analysis found that most CMV-associated TCR beta chains appeared HLA-restricted, with HLA associations seemingly driven largely by CMV exposure. An earlier analysis of approximately 570 of the donors showed that most TCR beta V segments appeared in productive rearrangements either about 90% or about 30% of the time, which broadly matched IMGT annotations. Correlated functional status among segregating V segments might be attributable to linkage disequilibrium, but an unknown experimental factor could not be ruled out. A total of roughly 160 TCR beta chains were listed by the study as associated with cytomegalovirus. According to a later genetic analysis, donors in an Asian-associated ancestry cluster had fewer N-insertions in productive TCRs than the roughly 700-donor mean. V-gene and J-gene trimming of TCR beta chains was associated with a missense DCLRE1C variant in a later genetic analysis, and the association was replicated in an independent cohort. A group of highly shared sequence variants was considered likely to be a technical artifact of the sequencing pipeline. For the cohort, immune exposure information was limited to CMV serostatus. According to a later analysis, TCR association rates differed among HLA loci, with DRB1 alleles showing the most associated TCRs and HLA-C alleles showing the fewest. While some public TCRs were present in many individuals, most TCR sequences turned up only very rarely across donors. The classifier was reported to diagnose cytomegalovirus status with high specificity and sensitivity in both the original cohort and the validation cohort. At a false discovery rate of 0.05, a later analysis linked under 20,000 TCR beta sequences to specific HLA alleles. Compared with equally common non-associated chains, HLA-associated TCR beta chains in a later analysis were more clonally expanded and had lower generation probabilities. Because HLA typing was unavailable for some donors at each locus, only the typed subset was used in association tests. Assigning TCR associations to individual alleles was difficult when HLA alleles, especially DR and DQ, strongly co-occurred. Only TCR beta chains were sequenced in this cohort, and the absence of alpha or paired-chain data limited detectable features. Sequencing depth was assumed to be roughly uniform across donors in the presence/absence analyses, though that assumption may not hold. The 87-base-pair reads could not distinguish some IMGT-functional V segments, including TRBV6-2 and TRBV6-3, so those segments were excluded.

The cohort was made up of about 670 healthy bone marrow donors. At the time of sampling, all cohort members were nominally healthy, though unrecorded immune exposures were likely present. The donor tested CMV seronegative and was one of the 352 seronegative cohort members. Each donor provided a peripheral blood sample, and peripheral blood mononuclear cells were used for TCR beta sequencing. Genomic DNA was extracted from the blood cell samples with the Qiagen DNeasy Blood Extraction Kit. From the germline V gene, CDR1 is SGHRS and CDR2 is YFSETQ. Reading from cysteine to phenylalanine, the CDR3 counts 14 amino acids. Only CDR3 DNA is held: 42 bases, read in frame from base 1. V is reduced by 1 base and J by 8 bases, leaving a spacing of 15 bases between them. Library creation used the immunoSEQ multiplex PCR assay. The multiplex PCR relied on a mix of 60 forward primers for TCR Vbeta segments and 13 reverse primers for TCR Jbeta segments. The CDR3 region of rearranged TCR beta genes was amplified from genomic DNA with a multiplex PCR assay. The amplified TCR beta libraries were sequenced on the Illumina HiSeq System as 87-base-pair reads. The original pipeline was this. A later analysis tallied 70 million to 100 million unique TCR beta chains across the 666 repertoires, and some 10 million of those chains were shared by two or more donors. Raw reads were error-corrected and collapsed into unique sequences by a nearest-neighbor algorithm in which closely related sequences were merged to remove PCR and sequencing errors. Alignment of CDR3 sequences to IMGT reference sequences was used to assign V, D and J gene segments. For a sequence to be retained, a match of at least six nucleotides was required to both a V gene segment and a J gene segment. Rearrangements were classified as productive when the CDR3 lacked stop codons and remained in frame with V and J, and all other rearrangements were classified as non-productive. Following IMGT convention, CDR3 was defined as the stretch from the second conserved V-encoded cysteine up to the conserved J-encoded phenylalanine. The earlier analysis of fewer than 700 of the donors excluded sequences that lacked an unambiguous match to a single V gene segment. An earlier analysis of some 500 of the donors classified V segments as functional when productive rearrangements were above 56.7% and as segregating when the standard deviation between donors was above 5%. To diagnose cytomegalovirus status from the catalog of TCR beta chain sequences, a statistical classification framework was built. A later analysis assigned V and J genes by comparing TCR nucleotide sequences with IMGT/GENE-DB human TR gene sequences. Using the TCRdist pipeline, a later analysis assigned CDR3 sequences along with most-parsimonious VDJ recombination scenarios. In a later analysis, each TCR beta chain was defined by its CDR3 amino acid sequence together with its V-gene family, and reads lacking a unique V-gene family were excluded. A later analysis removed 600 or so highly shared, low-generation-probability nucleotide sequences to deal with suspected cross-contamination and a sequencing artifact. In a later analysis, a clonal expansion index for each public chain was calculated from normalized within-repertoire ranks of inferred template counts. In a later analysis, generation probabilities were computed with a VDJ recombination model fitted to out-of-frame rearrangements, and the resulting probabilities were checked against IGoR. Hypergeometric tests were used in a later analysis to score TCR-TCR, TCR-HLA and TCR-CMV co-occurrence, with a repertoire-size bias correction applied to the TCR pairs. In a later analysis, false discovery rates were estimated by permuting HLA or CMV assignments 20 times. In a later analysis, co-occurring TCRs were grouped using DBSCAN, with TCRdist sequence similarity added in when clustering inside HLA-allele-positive subsets. Co-occurrence clustering excluded repertoires with fewer than 30,000 or more than 120,000 public chains, plus five with anomalous nucleotide sharing. The table was pulled from immuneACCESS by TCRdb, which kept in-frame rearrangements only. Such tables lose some clones; where checked, under half of the loss comes from unresolved V genes, and the rest has no known cause. That table gives V, J and clone size, and the DNA gave D and trimming. The sample records about 140,000 clones, roughly 89% of which are singletons. About 5.5% of the sample belongs to the ten largest clones.

Sequenced material: PBMCs. The TCR originated in a woman aged 25 to 39 in good health and CMV-seronegative. The receptor chain draws on TRBV5-1 and TRBJ1-1; a tentative D match to TRBD1 spans 6 bases. The nucleotide sequence reads as follows: TGCGCCAGCAGCTTGATGACTACAGGGACGGAAGCTTTCTTT. It codes for CASSLMTTGTEAFF.